A single T cell receptor beta chain is shown here with its context. Antigen unknown. These data are taken from a study of cytomegalovirus exposure and HLA in healthy donors. Findings and limits, study-wide: An apparent linkage of common viral pathogens to several of the most significant clusters emerged in a later analysis. Reports indicate that TCR beta sequences accurately predicted the HLA-A and HLA-B alleles of most subjects. A link between a missense DCLRE1C variant and TCR beta V- and J-gene trimming emerged from a later analysis.

PCR used 60 Vbeta primers and 13 Jbeta primers. Clones were sequenced by immunoSEQ multiplex PCR, and TCRdb holds only the in-frame ones, with some missing. Among 150,000 to 200,000 clones listed, around 80% were seen once. The CDR3 spans 16 residues. Germline values: CDR1 SGHAT, CDR2 FQNNGV. Losses at the gene ends were 1 base for V and 5 bases for J; bases not matched to a gene: 6. The chain combines TRBV11-2 with TRBJ1-4; 8 positions match TRBD1. Sequenced material: PBMCs. The receptor was derived from a young man in good health and CMV-seronegative. This CDR3 is CASSLAPTGENEKLFF. The CDR3 DNA reads TGTGCCAGCAGCTTAGCTCCGACAGGGGAGAATGAAAAACTGTTTTTT.